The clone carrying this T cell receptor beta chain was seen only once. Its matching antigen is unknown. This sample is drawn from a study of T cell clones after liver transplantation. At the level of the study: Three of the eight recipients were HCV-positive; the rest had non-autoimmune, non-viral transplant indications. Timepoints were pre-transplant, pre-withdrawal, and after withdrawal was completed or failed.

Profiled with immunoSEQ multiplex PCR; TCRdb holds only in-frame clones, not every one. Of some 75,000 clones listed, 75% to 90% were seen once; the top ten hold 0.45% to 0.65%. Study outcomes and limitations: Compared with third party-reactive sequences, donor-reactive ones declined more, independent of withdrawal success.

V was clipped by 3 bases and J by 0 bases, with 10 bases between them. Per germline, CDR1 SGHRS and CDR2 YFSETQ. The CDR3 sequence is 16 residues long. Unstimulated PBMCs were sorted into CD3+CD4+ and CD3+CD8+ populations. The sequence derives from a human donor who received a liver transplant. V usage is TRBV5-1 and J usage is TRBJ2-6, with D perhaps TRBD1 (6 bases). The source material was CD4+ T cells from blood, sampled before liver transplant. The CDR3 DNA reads TGCGCCAGCAGCTCAACAGGGATCTCTGGGGCCAACGTCCTGACTTTC. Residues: CASSSTGISGANVLTF.